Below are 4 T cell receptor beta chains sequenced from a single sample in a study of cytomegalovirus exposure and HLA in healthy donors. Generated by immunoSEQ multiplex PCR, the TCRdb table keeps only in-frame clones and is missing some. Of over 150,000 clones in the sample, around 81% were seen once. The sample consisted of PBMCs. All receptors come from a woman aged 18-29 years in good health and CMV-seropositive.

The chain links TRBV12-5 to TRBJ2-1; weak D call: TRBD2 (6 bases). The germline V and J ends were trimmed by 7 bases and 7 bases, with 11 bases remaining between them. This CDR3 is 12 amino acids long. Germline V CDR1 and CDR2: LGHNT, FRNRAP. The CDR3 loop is CASAPGGNEQFF. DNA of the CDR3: TGTGCTAGTGCCCCAGGAGGGAATGAGCAGTTCTTC.

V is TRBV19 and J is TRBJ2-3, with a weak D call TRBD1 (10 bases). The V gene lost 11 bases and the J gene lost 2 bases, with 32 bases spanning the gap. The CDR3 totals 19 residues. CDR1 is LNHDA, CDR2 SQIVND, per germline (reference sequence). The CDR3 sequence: CASTEGQGRLAGFTDTQYF. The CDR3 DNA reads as TGTGCCTCAACTGAGGGACAGGGGAGGCTAGCGGGGTTCACAGATACGCAGTATTTT.

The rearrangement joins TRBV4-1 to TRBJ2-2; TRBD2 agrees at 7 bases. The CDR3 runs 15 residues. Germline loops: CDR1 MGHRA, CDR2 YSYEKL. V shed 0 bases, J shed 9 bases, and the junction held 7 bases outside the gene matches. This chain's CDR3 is CASSQEGGEGRELFF. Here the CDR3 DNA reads TGCGCCAGCAGCCAAGAGGGAGGGGAAGGCCGGGAGCTGTTTTTT.

CDR3 nucleotide sequence: TGTGCCAGCAGCCCCAGCTCGCTAGGGGTATTATACACAGATACGCAGTATTTT. It is translated as CASSPSSLGVLYTDTQYF. V is TRBV9 and J is TRBJ2-3, with a possible D match to TRBD1 (5 bases). This CDR3 region has 18 residues. V was trimmed by 4 bases and J by 2 bases, leaving 23 bases between them. In germline, CDR1 is SGDLS, CDR2 YYNGEE.